These T cell receptor beta chains were read from a single sample in a study of siplizumab effects on memory and regulatory T cells. Assay: immunoSEQ multiplex PCR; the TCRdb copy retains only in-frame clones and omits some. This table holds nearly 95,000 clones, 94% found once. The sample was non-Treg CD4+ T cells sorted from blood. These receptors all come from a human donor in good health. CDR3s include the opening cysteine and the closing phenylalanine or tryptophan. Fields, in order: clone size, D gene, J gene, V gene, CDR3 DNA, CDR3 protein. The D gene is left open where the match is weak. Only some rows state a clone size, as once, few, many or a class for expanded clones.

abundance: NA
d_gene: TRBD1
j_gene: TRBJ1-5
v_gene: TRBV7-2
CDR3nt: TGTGCCAGCAGCTTAGTAGAGGGGGCGCATCAGCCCCAGCATTTT
CDR3aa: CASSLVEGAHQPQHF

abundance: once
d_gene: NA
j_gene: TRBJ1-1
v_gene: TRBV11-3
CDR3nt: TGTGCCAGCAGTCGGTATTGGGGGACCCTGGGAAAGAACACTGAAGCTTTCTTT
CDR3aa: CASSRYWGTLGKNTEAFF

abundance: NA
d_gene: NA
j_gene: TRBJ1-1
v_gene: TRBV7-9
CDR3nt: TGTGCCAGCAGCTTAGCAGAGGCGGCGGGTGAAGCTTTCTTT
CDR3aa: CASSLAEAAGEAFF

abundance: NA
d_gene: NA
j_gene: TRBJ2-5
v_gene: TRBV20-1
CDR3nt: TGCAGTGCCCCGGAATTGGAGACCCAGTACTTC
CDR3aa: CSAPELETQYF

abundance: NA
d_gene: TRBD1
j_gene: TRBJ2-7
v_gene: TRBV5-1
CDR3nt: TGCGCCAGCGGAGACTCCACAGGGGGCGGTGAGCAGTACTTC
CDR3aa: CASGDSTGGGEQYF

abundance: NA
d_gene: NA
j_gene: TRBJ2-5
v_gene: TRBV27
CDR3nt: TGTGCCAGCAGTTTCAGGGCCACTCAAGAGACCCAGTACTTC
CDR3aa: CASSFRATQETQYF

abundance: NA
d_gene: NA
j_gene: TRBJ1-3
v_gene: TRBV4-1
CDR3nt: TGCGCCAGCAGCCAAGGACAGCAGATAGGCTCTGGAAACACCATATATTTT
CDR3aa: CASSQGQQIGSGNTIYF

abundance: once
d_gene: NA
j_gene: TRBJ2-2
v_gene: TRBV30
CDR3nt: TGTGCCTGGAGTCCGCTAGTAGGCACCGGGGAGCTGTTTTTT
CDR3aa: CAWSPLVGTGELFF

abundance: NA
d_gene: NA
j_gene: TRBJ2-6
v_gene: TRBV7-9
CDR3nt: TGTGCCAGCAGCTTAGTAGGGTCTGGGGCCAACGTCCTGACTTTC
CDR3aa: CASSLVGSGANVLTF

abundance: NA
d_gene: TRBD1
j_gene: TRBJ1-3
v_gene: TRBV19
CDR3nt: TGTGCCAGTAGTATGGGACAGCTCTCTGGAAACACCATATATTTT
CDR3aa: CASSMGQLSGNTIYF

abundance: NA
d_gene: NA
j_gene: TRBJ2-1
v_gene: TRBV18
CDR3nt: TGTGCCAGCTCACCACCGATGGGTGATGAGCAGTTCTTC
CDR3aa: CASSPPMGDEQFF

abundance: NA
d_gene: NA
j_gene: TRBJ2-4
v_gene: TRBV6-5
CDR3nt: TGTGCCAGCACTCCTGGAGTAGCCAAAAACATTCAGTACTTC
CDR3aa: CASTPGVAKNIQYF

abundance: NA
d_gene: TRBD1
j_gene: TRBJ2-7
v_gene: TRBV5-1
CDR3nt: TGCGCCAGCAGCGAAAGACAGGGGGGGACCTACGAGCAGTACTTC
CDR3aa: CASSERQGGTYEQYF

abundance: NA
d_gene: NA
j_gene: TRBJ2-7
v_gene: TRBV6-5
CDR3nt: TGTGCCAGCAGTAGGGACTTCCCCTACGAGCAGTACTTC
CDR3aa: CASSRDFPYEQYF

abundance: once
d_gene: NA
j_gene: TRBJ1-4
v_gene: TRBV5-6
CDR3nt: TGTGCCAGCAGCTTGGGGCAGATTAATGAAAAACTGTTTTTT
CDR3aa: CASSLGQINEKLFF

abundance: NA
d_gene: TRBD1
j_gene: TRBJ2-5
v_gene: TRBV4-1
CDR3nt: TGCGCCAGCAGCCAACGCGACAGGGCAGAGACCCAGTACTTC
CDR3aa: CASSQRDRAETQYF

abundance: NA
d_gene: TRBD1
j_gene: TRBJ2-7
v_gene: TRBV27
CDR3nt: TGTGCCAGCAGCCCTCGCCCCGGACAGGGGGTATACGAGCAGTACTTC
CDR3aa: CASSPRPGQGVYEQYF

abundance: NA
d_gene: NA
j_gene: TRBJ1-2
v_gene: TRBV11-2
CDR3nt: TGTGCCAGCAGCTTAAATGGGGGCTACACCTTC
CDR3aa: CASSLNGGYTF

abundance: once
d_gene: NA
j_gene: TRBJ2-2
v_gene: TRBV9
CDR3nt: TGTGCCAGCAGCCTAGGGATCATCGAGACCGGGGAGCTGTTTTTT
CDR3aa: CASSLGIIETGELFF

abundance: NA
d_gene: TRBD1
j_gene: TRBJ1-1
v_gene: TRBV5-1
CDR3nt: TGCGCCAGCAGCTGGCAGGGGGCGGCGAACACTGAAGCTTTCTTT
CDR3aa: CASSWQGAANTEAFF

abundance: NA
d_gene: NA
j_gene: TRBJ1-3
v_gene: TRBV10-2
CDR3nt: TGCGCCAGCAGAAATCAGGGGATCTCTAATGGAAACACCATATATTTT
CDR3aa: CASRNQGISNGNTIYF

abundance: few
d_gene: NA
j_gene: TRBJ1-2
v_gene: TRBV6-1
CDR3nt: TGTGCCAGCAGTGAAGCCAGGGCAGGGTTTGGCTACACCTTC
CDR3aa: CASSEARAGFGYTF

abundance: NA
d_gene: TRBD1
j_gene: TRBJ1-4
v_gene: TRBV5-1
CDR3nt: TGCGCCAGCAGCCTGGAAGGGACAGGGCTACTGTTTTTT
CDR3aa: CASSLEGTGLLFF

abundance: NA
d_gene: TRBD2
j_gene: TRBJ2-1
v_gene: TRBV4-3
CDR3nt: TGCGCCAGCAGCATTCTAGCGGGAGGGGGGTCGGGCAATGAGCAGTTCTTC
CDR3aa: CASSILAGGGSGNEQFF

abundance: NA
d_gene: TRBD1
j_gene: TRBJ2-7
v_gene: TRBV11-3
CDR3nt: TGTGCCAGCAGCCAGGGACAGGACAGAGGCTACGAGCAGTACTTC
CDR3aa: CASSQGQDRGYEQYF

abundance: NA
d_gene: NA
j_gene: TRBJ2-1
v_gene: TRBV7-3
CDR3nt: TGTGCCAGCAGCTTAACATGGGGAAATGAGCAGTTCTTC
CDR3aa: CASSLTWGNEQFF

abundance: NA
d_gene: NA
j_gene: TRBJ1-1
v_gene: TRBV19
CDR3nt: TGTGCCAGTACCCGGGGTCAGAACACTGAAGCTTTCTTT
CDR3aa: CASTRGQNTEAFF

abundance: NA
d_gene: NA
j_gene: TRBJ1-1
v_gene: TRBV30
CDR3nt: TGTGCCTGGAGCCTAGGGGCTGAAGCTTTCTTT
CDR3aa: CAWSLGAEAFF

abundance: few
d_gene: NA
j_gene: TRBJ1-1
v_gene: TRBV28
CDR3nt: TGTGCCAGCAGTTTAAGGGCGGGGACGGCCGTAACTGAAGCTTTCTTT
CDR3aa: CASSLRAGTAVTEAFF

abundance: NA
d_gene: NA
j_gene: TRBJ2-1
v_gene: TRBV10-3
CDR3nt: TGTGCCATCAGTGGCGGGACGAATAATGAGCAGTTCTTC
CDR3aa: CAISGGTNNEQFF

abundance: NA
d_gene: NA
j_gene: TRBJ2-5
v_gene: TRBV7-9
CDR3nt: TGTGCCAGCAGCCCGGGACAAGAGACCCAGTACTTC
CDR3aa: CASSPGQETQYF

abundance: NA
d_gene: NA
j_gene: TRBJ2-7
v_gene: TRBV12-5
CDR3nt: TGTGCTAGTGGTTTGGCGGGAGTAGGGGAGCAGTACTTC
CDR3aa: CASGLAGVGEQYF

abundance: NA
d_gene: NA
j_gene: TRBJ1-2
v_gene: TRBV7-9
CDR3nt: TGTGCCAGCACTCAGACGGGGATCCTCTATGGCTACACCTTC
CDR3aa: CASTQTGILYGYTF

abundance: NA
d_gene: NA
j_gene: TRBJ1-4
v_gene: TRBV6-5
CDR3nt: TGTGCCAGCAGTTTCTATCGGACTGAAAAACTGTTTTTT
CDR3aa: CASSFYRTEKLFF

abundance: NA
d_gene: NA
j_gene: TRBJ1-3
v_gene: TRBV6-1
CDR3nt: TGTGCCAGCAGTCCTAGGGGGGGTAGGGGAAACACCATATATTTT
CDR3aa: CASSPRGGRGNTIYF

abundance: NA
d_gene: NA
j_gene: TRBJ2-5
v_gene: TRBV5-4
CDR3nt: TGTGCCAGCAGCTTGGGACGGGGTCCGGGGGAGACCCAGTACTTC
CDR3aa: CASSLGRGPGETQYF

abundance: NA
d_gene: NA
j_gene: TRBJ2-7
v_gene: TRBV7-9
CDR3nt: TGTGCCAGCAGCGCTACTAGTACTCCCTACGAGCAGTACTTC
CDR3aa: CASSATSTPYEQYF

abundance: NA
d_gene: NA
j_gene: TRBJ1-1
v_gene: TRBV4-1
CDR3nt: TGCGCCAGCAGCCAAGGCTGGAGGGTAGGGACTGAAGCTTTCTTT
CDR3aa: CASSQGWRVGTEAFF

abundance: once
d_gene: NA
j_gene: TRBJ2-4
v_gene: TRBV6-5
CDR3nt: TGTGCCAGCAGTTACTTGGGCAGGGCGGCCAAAAACATTCAGTACTTC
CDR3aa: CASSYLGRAAKNIQYF

abundance: NA
d_gene: TRBD1
j_gene: TRBJ2-7
v_gene: TRBV6-1
CDR3nt: TGTGCCAGCAGGCGGACAGGGGACGGGTACGAGCAGTACTTC
CDR3aa: CASRRTGDGYEQYF

abundance: NA
d_gene: NA
j_gene: TRBJ2-2
v_gene: TRBV11-3
CDR3nt: TGTGCCAGCAGCTTGACGTTGATCGGGGAGCTGTTTTTT
CDR3aa: CASSLTLIGELFF

abundance: once
d_gene: TRBD2
j_gene: TRBJ2-2
v_gene: TRBV18
CDR3nt: TGTGCCAGCCAGGGAGGGCGCGCGACCGGGGAGCTGTTTTTT
CDR3aa: CASQGGRATGELFF

abundance: NA
d_gene: NA
j_gene: TRBJ1-1
v_gene: TRBV18
CDR3nt: TGTGCCAGCTCGCCTGGACAGTTGAACACTGAAGCTTTCTTT
CDR3aa: CASSPGQLNTEAFF